Listed below are T cell receptor beta chains from one sample, sequenced in a study of human T cells and chemical hapten exposure. Each CDR3 protein is one row after TCRdb ran MiXCR on the RACE reads. Found here are approximately 400,000 distinct CDR3 sequences, approximately 5% of them singletons; the top ten hold under 3%. The sequencing used whole blood, collected in connection with sensitization to the hapten diphenylcyclopropenone (DPC). Receptors originate from a woman aged 45-65 years with alopecia areata. Some clones in this sample may be carry-over from other donors' samples. The CDR3 runs from the conserved cysteine through the conserved F or W. A D gene is named only where the DNA matches it firmly. Expanded clones get a size class; other rows say once, few or many, or leave the size out.

d_call,j_call,clone_size,v_call,cdr3_nt,cdr3_aa
TRBD1,TRBJ1-2,few,TRBV15,TGTGCCACCAGCGGCGGGGGGACAGCCTCTAACTATGGCTACACCTTC,CATSGGGTASNYGYTF
NA,TRBJ2-7,many,TRBV6-6,TGTGCCAGCAGTCAAATCACCCCCTACGAGCAGTACTTC,CASSQITPYEQYF
NA,TRBJ2-5,NA,TRBV4-3,TGCGCCAGCAGCCAAGATCGGGCCTTACAAGAGACCCAGTACTTC,CASSQDRALQETQYF
NA,TRBJ2-5,NA,TRBV29-1,TGCAGCGTTGAAGGGGCTAAGGACAGTCAAGAGACCCAGTACTTC,CSVEGAKDSQETQYF
NA,TRBJ1-2,few,TRBV5-6,TGTGCCAGCAGCTTGAATGGCCCGGGAGGCTATGGCTACACCTTC,CASSLNGPGGYGYTF
TRBD1,TRBJ2-6,NA,TRBV20-1,TGCAGTGCAAACCAGGGACAGTCCTCTGGGGCCAACGTCCTGACTTTC,CSANQGQSSGANVLTF
TRBD1,TRBJ1-1,NA,TRBV18,TGTGCCAGCTCAGCCCTACACACCCAGGGGGACACTGAAGCTTTCTTT,CASSALHTQGDTEAFF
NA,TRBJ1-1,many,TRBV29-1,TGCAGCGTTGGGCCGTCTAGCACTGAAGCTTTCTTT,CSVGPSSTEAFF
TRBD1,TRBJ1-6,few,TRBV7-2,TGTGCCAGCAGCTCACCGGGACAGGGAGTATCCTATAATTCACCCCTCCACTTT,CASSSPGQGVSYNSPLHF
NA,TRBJ1-3,NA,TRBV9,TGTGCCAGCAGCGTAGGTCTGATGGACGGGGAACGAAACACCATATATTTT,CASSVGLMDGERNTIYF
NA,TRBJ2-4,NA,TRBV12-3/TRBV12-4,TGTGCCAGCAGGGGGGACGGAAAAAACATTCAGTACTTC,CASRGDGKNIQYF
NA,TRBJ1-1,many,TRBV7-2,TGTGCCAGCAGCTTAGGGCGACAGTATGAAGCTTTCTTT,CASSLGRQYEAFF
TRBD1,TRBJ2-1,many,TRBV19,TGTGCCAGTACCATGGGGACAGACTACAATGAGCAGTTCTTC,CASTMGTDYNEQFF
TRBD2,TRBJ2-3,many,TRBV3-1,TGTGCCAGCAGCCAAGACACTAGCGGGAGGCCCACAGATACGCAGTATTTT,CASSQDTSGRPTDTQYF
NA,TRBJ1-1,many,TRBV20-1,TGCAGTGCGGAAGAAGCTTTCTTT,CSAEEAFF
NA,TRBJ2-3,many,TRBV29-1,TGCAGCGTTGAAGGCGACGCGGGGTCTAGCACAGATACGCAGTATTTT,CSVEGDAGSSTDTQYF
NA,TRBJ2-3,NA,TRBV2,TGTGCCAGCAGAACCCACGAGGCTACGCAGTATTTT,CASRTHEATQYF
NA,TRBJ2-3,few,TRBV27,TGTGCCAGTGGCTATGGGACAGATACGCAGTATTTT,CASGYGTDTQYF
TRBD1,TRBJ2-7,NA,TRBV4-1,TGCGCCAGCAGCATGCGACAGGGGTCCCCCTACGAGCAGTACTTC,CASSMRQGSPYEQYF
NA,TRBJ1-2,many,TRBV27,TGTGCCAGCAGTTTATCGTTGGGACCTAACTATGGCTACACCTTC,CASSLSLGPNYGYTF
NA,TRBJ1-1,many,TRBV6-2/TRBV6-3,TGTGCCAGCAGTTACTCTGCTTTATCCAGGACGGAAGACACTGAAGCTTTCTTT,CASSYSALSRTEDTEAFF
NA,TRBJ2-5,NA,TRBV21-1,TGTGCCAGCAGCAAGCCCTGGACAGGCAAAGAGACCCAGTACTTC,CASSKPWTGKETQYF
NA,TRBJ2-1,few,TRBV12-3/TRBV12-4,TGTGCCAGCAGTTTGGGGGGGCCTCACAATGAGCAGTTCTTC,CASSLGGPHNEQFF
TRBD1,TRBJ1-1,few,TRBV10-3,TGTGCCACCTCCGAACGGGACAGAAACACTGAAGCTTTCTTT,CATSERDRNTEAFF
TRBD1,TRBJ1-6,many,TRBV9,TGTGCCAGCAGCGGTTCCGGGACAGGGGGCTATAATTCACCCCTCCACTTT,CASSGSGTGGYNSPLHF
NA,TRBJ2-1,NA,TRBV20-1,TGCAGTGCTAGAAGGCCCCGAGGAGGAGCGAACAATGAGCAGTTCTTC,CSARRPRGGANNEQFF
NA,TRBJ1-5,few,TRBV14,TGTGCCAGCAGTGACGGGACTCGAAAGCCCCAGCATTTT,CASSDGTRKPQHF
NA,TRBJ2-7,few,TRBV27,TGTGCCAGCAGAAGACAGGACGTCCCCTACGAGCAGTACTTC,CASRRQDVPYEQYF
NA,TRBJ1-5,many,TRBV7-2,TGTGCCAGCAGCTTAAGGGCGGATCAGCCCCAGCATTTT,CASSLRADQPQHF
TRBD1,TRBJ1-2,many,TRBV7-2,TGTGCCAGCAGCTTCTTCAGGGGGCTAAGTGGCTACACCTTC,CASSFFRGLSGYTF
TRBD2,TRBJ2-3,NA,TRBV20-1,TGCAGTGCTAGAGAACTAGCGGGAGGAAGCACAGATACGCAGTATTTT,CSARELAGGSTDTQYF
TRBD1,TRBJ2-3,NA,TRBV28,TGTGCCAGCAAAACAGGGGGCAGCACAGATACGCAGTATTTT,CASKTGGSTDTQYF
NA,TRBJ1-2,many,TRBV5-1,TGCGCCAGCAAGCGGGACGGGGTTAACTATGGCTACACCTTC,CASKRDGVNYGYTF
TRBD1,TRBJ1-2,NA,TRBV19,TGTGCCAGTAGTGGGACAGGGTCTACAAGAAGTGGCTACACCTTC,CASSGTGSTRSGYTF
NA,TRBJ2-3,many,TRBV5-1,TGCGCCAGCAGCTTGGAGGGACTTTGGGAGTATTTT,CASSLEGLWEYF
NA,TRBJ2-3,many,TRBV20-1,TGCAGTGCTGGACCGGAGGTGACAGGTAGCACAGATACGCAGTATTTT,CSAGPEVTGSTDTQYF
NA,TRBJ2-1,NA,TRBV4-1,TGCGCCAGCAGCCAAGATTCGGGGGACGAGCAGTTCTTC,CASSQDSGDEQFF
TRBD1,TRBJ1-6,NA,TRBV18,TGTGCCAGCTCACCGAGGACAGGGCAAAATTCACCCCTCCACTTT,CASSPRTGQNSPLHF
TRBD2,TRBJ2-3,few,TRBV10-2,TGCGCCAGCAGGGGGGCCTTTGGACTAGCGGGCACAGATACGCAGTATTTT,CASRGAFGLAGTDTQYF
TRBD2,TRBJ2-7,few,TRBV9,TGTGCCAGCAGCTTCGGGACTAGCGGGAGGGGGCTTCCCAACGAGCAGTACTTC,CASSFGTSGRGLPNEQYF